Below are 28 T cell receptor beta chains sequenced from a single sample in a study of blood T cells in healthy people across ages. Then a second PCR, running roughly 6 to 11 cycles, was carried out with a sample-barcoded 5' primer and a J-beta primer mix. TCRdb fed the 5' RACE reads into MiXCR, producing one record per CDR3 protein. Of 1.5 million to 2 million distinct CDR3 sequences detected, about 28% appear once; the ten largest clones hold 7% to 9%. Sequenced material: blood. All receptors derive from a woman in her 30s in good health.

CDR3 sequence (DNA): TGTGCCTGGAGTGCGGGGGATGGCTACACCTTC. This codes for CAWSAGDGYTF. This rearrangement joins TRBV30 to TRBJ1-2; the D gene is possibly TRBD1 (5 bases). Trimming stripped 1 base from V and 6 bases from J, with 6 bases between. Germline values: CDR1 GTSNPN, CDR2 SVGIG (reference sequence). This CDR3 has 11 residues.

V usage is TRBV7-2 and J usage is TRBJ2-7; TRBD1 aligns across 7 bases. The CDR3 is 16 residues long. V shed 5 bases and J 2 bases; nucleotides not matched to a gene: 12. The germline V gene has CDR1 SGHTA and CDR2 FQGNSA. CDR3 protein: CASSILSGQSTYEQYF. CDR3 coding DNA: TGTGCCAGCAGCATTCTTTCGGGACAGTCAACCTACGAGCAGTACTTC.

The V and J genes are TRBV5-1 and TRBJ2-7; possibly TRBD1 for D (5 bases). Germline loops: CDR1 SGHRS, CDR2 YFSETQ. Trimming removed 4 bases from V and 5 bases from J, with 25 bases in between. The CDR3 length is 17 residues. CDR3 in amino acids: CASSGPPTQGSKDEQYF. CDR3 bases: TGCGCCAGCAGCGGACCTCCTACCCAGGGAAGTAAAGACGAGCAGTACTTC.

This clonotype was seen at least ten times. The rearrangement joins TRBV20-1 to TRBJ1-2; D unresolved. The CDR3 has 12 amino acids. Germline V gene sequence: CDR1 DFQATT, CDR2 SNEGSKA (reference sequence). Trimming pared 6 bases from V and 5 bases from J, leaving 13 bases between. This CDR3 reads CSAPRRLYGYTF. The DNA of the CDR3 is TGCAGTGCACCAAGGCGCCTTTATGGCTACACCTTC.

This rearrangement joins TRBV5-1 to TRBJ2-7; maybe TRBD1 (6 bases). V gave up 0 bases and J gave up 5 bases, with 12 bases separating them. Germline V gene lookup returns CDR1 SGHRS and CDR2 YFSETQ. The CDR3 runs 14 residues. The CDR3 DNA sequence: TGCGCCAGCAGCTTGGACAGGGAAAGGAACGAGCAGTACTTC. Translating gives CASSLDRERNEQYF.

The table lists this clonotype with a few counts. V gene TRBV11-2 combines with J gene TRBJ2-5, with D perhaps matching TRBD1 (5 bases). Looked up from germline, CDR1 is SGHAT and CDR2 is FQNNGV. This CDR3 contains 13 residues. Trimming shortened V by 8 bases and J by 3 bases, and 13 bases separated the two germline ends. The CDR3 loop is CASGPVTEETQYF. The CDR3 DNA is TGTGCCAGCGGCCCTGTGACAGAAGAGACCCAGTACTTC. Full variable domain (missing parts from reference TRBV11-2 and TRBJ2-5): EAGVAQSPRYKIIEKRQSVAFWCNPISGHATLYWYQQILGQGPKLLIQFQNNGVVDDSQLPKDRFSAERLKGVDSTLKIQPAKLEDSAVYLCASGPVTEETQYFGPGTRLLVL.

In its sample, this clonotype was seen a few times. The chain is built from TRBV20-1 and TRBJ2-1; D is possibly TRBD1 (6 bases). Germline V CDR1 and CDR2: DFQATT, SNEGSKA (reference sequence). V was pared by 2 bases and J by 5 bases, with 13 bases between. The CDR3 is made up of 14 amino acids. Here the CDR3 DNA reads TGCAGTGCTAGAAAGACAGGTGGCCACAATGAGCAGTTCTTC. This codes for CSARKTGGHNEQFF.

On this clonotype: The CDR3 does not close with the conserved phenylalanine or tryptophan, likely indicating a read error. The chain is built from TRBV6-2 or TRBV6-3 and TRBJ2-1; 13 bases fit TRBD2. V dropped 6 bases and J dropped 7; count of bases not matched to a gene: 3. The germline V gene encodes CDR1 MNHEY and CDR2 SVGEGT. The CDR3 consists of 14 residues. For the CDR3, the DNA is TGTGCCAGCAGGACTAGCGGGAGGCGTAATGAGCAGTTCGTC. This translates into CASRTSGRRNEQFV.

This chain joins TRBV11-2 and TRBJ1-1; no reliable D call. The V end was cut by 5 bases, the J end by 1 base, with 11 bases between. Germline CDR1 is SGHAT and CDR2 is FQNNGV. The CDR3 spans 14 residues. CDR3 nucleotide sequence: TGTGCCAGCAGCACGCAGACCGGGAACACTGAAGCTTTCTTT. Its protein is CASSTQTGNTEAFF.

This clonotype was seen more than once but under ten times. As DNA, the CDR3 is TGTGCCAGCTCACCACCTGCGGCATCTGGGGAGACCCAGTACTTC. The encoded protein is CASSPPAASGETQYF. The chain carries TRBV18 and TRBJ2-5; D ambiguous. This CDR3 region has 15 residues. CDR1 and CDR2 from the germline V gene are KGHSH and LQKENI. V was cut by 0 bases and J by 5 bases, with 13 bases left in between.

On this clonotype: A much larger clone is a single base away; this may be a read error. The chain joins TRBV7-2 to TRBJ2-5, with TRBD2 matching over 9 bases. Germline V CDR1 and CDR2: SGHTA, FQGNSA. The CDR3 is 14 amino acids. V was clipped by 1 base and J by 11 bases; unmatched bases: 8. The CDR3 protein is CASSLETSGLEQYF. The DNA for the CDR3 is TGTGCCAGCAGCTTAGAGACTAGCGGTCTTGAGCAGTACTTC.

The chain recombines TRBV29-1 with TRBJ2-4; 11 bases fit TRBD1. V was pared by 0 bases and J by 1 base, with 20 bases of the junction left unmatched. CDR3 length equals 22 residues. Germline V gives CDR1 SQVTM, CDR2 ANQGSEA. The CDR3: CSVEDESGGQGVSWRAKNIQYF. Here the CDR3 DNA reads TGCAGCGTTGAAGATGAAAGTGGGGGACAGGGGGTGTCATGGAGGGCCAAAAACATTCAGTACTTC.

This clonotype was detected only a few times. The gene calls are TRBV4-1 and TRBJ2-5; D is ambiguous. The CDR3 is 17 amino acids. Trimming removed 4 bases at V and 1 base at J, with 19 bases between. In germline, CDR1 is MGHRA, CDR2 YSYEKL. The CDR3, as DNA: TGCGCCAGCAGCCCCCTGGGCCCCTGGAGTGGCCAAGAGACCCAGTACTTC. Translated: CASSPLGPWSGQETQYF.

This clonotype came up a few times. CDR3 in amino acids: CSAARGTTQYF. DNA of the CDR3: TGCAGTGCTGCGAGGGGCACAACGCAGTATTTT. The chain couples TRBV20-1 to TRBJ2-3; D may be TRBD1 or TRBD2 (5 bases each). The V end was cut by 5 bases, the J end by 9 bases, with 12 bases between. Germline CDR1 is DFQATT and CDR2 is SNEGSKA (reference sequence). The CDR3 extends over 11 amino acids.

The J gene is TRBJ2-3, the V gene TRBV5-1; TRBD1 aligns across 11 bases. The V segment lost 4 bases and the J segment 5 bases; nucleotides outside the gene matches: 9. From germline, CDR1 is SGHRS and CDR2 YFSETQ. This CDR3 has 16 residues. The CDR3 coding sequence is TGCGCCAGCAGCCCCAGGGACAGGGGGAGTAGAGATACGCAGTATTTT. This codes for CASSPRDRGSRDTQYF.

The CDR3 bases are TGTGCCAGCAGTTTATCTAGACGGACTAGCGGGGACGAGCAGTACTTC. Translated: CASSLSRRTSGDEQYF. J is TRBJ2-5 and V is TRBV27; TRBD2 matches at 12 bases. The tail of the sequence fits TRBJ2-7 better, so the J call may be wrong. Germline-derived CDR1 and CDR2 are MNHEY and SMNVEV (reference sequence). The CDR3 runs 16 residues.

The J gene is TRBJ2-1, the V gene TRBV6-6, with a tentative D call TRBD2 (6 bases). V was cut by 7 bases and J by 7 bases, with 17 bases left in between. The CDR3 runs to 14 residues. CDR1 MNHNY and CDR2 SVGAGI come from the germline V gene (reference sequence). CDR3 sequence reads: CASTKSGAGNEQFF. DNA of the CDR3: TGTGCCAGCACTAAGTCGGGAGCTGGTAATGAGCAGTTCTTC.

This clonotype was recorded a few times. The chain is built from TRBV28 and TRBJ2-1, with 7 bases identical to TRBD2. The germline gives CDR1 MDHEN, CDR2 SYDVKM. The ends lost 1 base at V and 5 bases at J; junction bases unmatched: 5. CDR3 length: 15 amino acids. CDR3 in DNA: TGTGCCAGCAGTTTATTGGATCGGGGGGACAATGAGCAGTTCTTC. Protein: CASSLLDRGDNEQFF.

This chain links TRBV18 with TRBJ1-2, with a tentative D call TRBD1 (5 bases). The CDR3 contains 14 residues. V lost 3 bases to trimming and J lost 6 bases, with 14 bases between them. The germline CDR1 and CDR2 sequences are KGHSH and LQKENI. Written as DNA, the CDR3 is TGTGCCAGCTCACCGGACAACTATCGGGATGGCTACACCTTC. Protein sequence: CASSPDNYRDGYTF.

The V and J genes are TRBV18 and TRBJ1-2; D gene unclear. This CDR3 region has 14 residues. Looked up from germline, CDR1 is KGHSH and CDR2 is LQKENI. Trimming pared 4 bases from V and 3 bases from J, leaving 12 bases between. DNA of the CDR3: TGTGCCAGCTCACGCCTGGCTGCGGACTATGGCTACACCTTC. It encodes CASSRLAADYGYTF.

V is TRBV12-3 or TRBV12-4 and J is TRBJ2-5; either TRBD1 or TRBD2 may supply D (5 bases each). The CDR3 runs to 16 residues. The V end was cut by 6 bases, the J end by 11 bases, with 28 bases between. CDR3 nucleotides: TGTGCCAGCAGCCCCGACCGGGGACCGACTGGAAGAGAGCAGTACTTC. It is translated as CASSPDRGPTGREQYF.

This clonotype has more than one count but fewer than ten. The J gene is TRBJ2-2, the V gene TRBV4-2; TRBD1 aligns across 7 bases. Losses at the gene ends were 1 base for V and 3 bases for J; bases not matched to a gene: 8. Germline values: CDR1 LGHNA, CDR2 YNFKEQ. The CDR3 has 17 amino acids. The CDR3 protein is CASSQVSGQGDTGELFF. CDR3 nucleotides: TGTGCCAGCAGCCAAGTTTCGGGGCAGGGGGACACCGGGGAGCTGTTTTTT.

There are many counts of this clonotype. The V and J genes are TRBV5-1 and TRBJ1-4, with D uncertain. The CDR3 sequence is 13 residues long. Germline V CDR1 and CDR2: SGHRS, YFSETQ. Trimming took 6 bases from V and 7 from J, leaving 13 bases between them. CDR3 residues: CASKGDDREKLFF. In DNA form, the CDR3 reads TGCGCCAGCAAAGGTGACGACCGTGAAAAACTGTTTTTT.

V gene TRBV29-1 combines with J gene TRBJ2-1; D unclear. The CDR3 is 10 residues long. Per germline, CDR1 SQVTM and CDR2 ANQGSEA. Trimming took 4 bases from V and 13 from J, leaving 11 bases between them. The CDR3 DNA reads as TGCAGCGTTGCGGGCGAGACCCAGTTCTTC. Translating it yields CSVAGETQFF.

A few counts support this clonotype. The chain carries TRBV10-3 and TRBJ2-7, with TRBD1 matching over 9 bases. The length of the CDR3 is 15 residues. With 5 bases clipped from V and 0 bases from J, the junction kept 5 bases outside the gene matches. CDR1 ENHRY and CDR2 SYGVKD come from the germline V gene. The chain's CDR3 is CAISRDRGTSYEQYF. The CDR3 region has the DNA TGTGCCATCAGTAGAGACAGGGGGACCTCCTACGAGCAGTACTTC.

The sample holds many counts of this clonotype. The chain is built from TRBV29-1 and TRBJ1-5; TRBD1 matches 9 bases. Germline assignment: CDR1 SQVTM and CDR2 ANQGSEA. There are 13 residues in the CDR3. Trimming took 6 bases from V and 5 from J; bases not matched to a gene: 5. CDR3 in amino acids: CSVVDRGDQPQHF. For the CDR3, the DNA is TGCAGCGTGGTAGACAGGGGGGATCAGCCCCAGCATTTT.

The V and J genes are TRBV6-6 and TRBJ2-3, with TRBD2 identical over 8 bases. This CDR3 has 16 residues. With 3 bases clipped from V and 1 base from J, the junction kept 6 bases outside the gene matches. Germline V lookup: CDR1 MNHNY, CDR2 SVGAGI (reference sequence). The CDR3 nucleotides are TGTGCCAGCAGTTATCGAGCGGGAGTTGGCACAGATACGCAGTATTTT. It is translated as CASSYRAGVGTDTQYF.

In regard to this clonotype: One end of the junction varies from germline; a read error may be responsible. The chain uses TRBV28 and TRBJ1-2, with D unresolved. The CDR3 runs 12 residues. From germline, CDR1 is MDHEN and CDR2 SYDVKM. This CDR3 is CVSSQILYGYTF. The CDR3 nucleotides are TGTGTCAGCAGCCAGATTCTCTATGGCTACACCTTC.